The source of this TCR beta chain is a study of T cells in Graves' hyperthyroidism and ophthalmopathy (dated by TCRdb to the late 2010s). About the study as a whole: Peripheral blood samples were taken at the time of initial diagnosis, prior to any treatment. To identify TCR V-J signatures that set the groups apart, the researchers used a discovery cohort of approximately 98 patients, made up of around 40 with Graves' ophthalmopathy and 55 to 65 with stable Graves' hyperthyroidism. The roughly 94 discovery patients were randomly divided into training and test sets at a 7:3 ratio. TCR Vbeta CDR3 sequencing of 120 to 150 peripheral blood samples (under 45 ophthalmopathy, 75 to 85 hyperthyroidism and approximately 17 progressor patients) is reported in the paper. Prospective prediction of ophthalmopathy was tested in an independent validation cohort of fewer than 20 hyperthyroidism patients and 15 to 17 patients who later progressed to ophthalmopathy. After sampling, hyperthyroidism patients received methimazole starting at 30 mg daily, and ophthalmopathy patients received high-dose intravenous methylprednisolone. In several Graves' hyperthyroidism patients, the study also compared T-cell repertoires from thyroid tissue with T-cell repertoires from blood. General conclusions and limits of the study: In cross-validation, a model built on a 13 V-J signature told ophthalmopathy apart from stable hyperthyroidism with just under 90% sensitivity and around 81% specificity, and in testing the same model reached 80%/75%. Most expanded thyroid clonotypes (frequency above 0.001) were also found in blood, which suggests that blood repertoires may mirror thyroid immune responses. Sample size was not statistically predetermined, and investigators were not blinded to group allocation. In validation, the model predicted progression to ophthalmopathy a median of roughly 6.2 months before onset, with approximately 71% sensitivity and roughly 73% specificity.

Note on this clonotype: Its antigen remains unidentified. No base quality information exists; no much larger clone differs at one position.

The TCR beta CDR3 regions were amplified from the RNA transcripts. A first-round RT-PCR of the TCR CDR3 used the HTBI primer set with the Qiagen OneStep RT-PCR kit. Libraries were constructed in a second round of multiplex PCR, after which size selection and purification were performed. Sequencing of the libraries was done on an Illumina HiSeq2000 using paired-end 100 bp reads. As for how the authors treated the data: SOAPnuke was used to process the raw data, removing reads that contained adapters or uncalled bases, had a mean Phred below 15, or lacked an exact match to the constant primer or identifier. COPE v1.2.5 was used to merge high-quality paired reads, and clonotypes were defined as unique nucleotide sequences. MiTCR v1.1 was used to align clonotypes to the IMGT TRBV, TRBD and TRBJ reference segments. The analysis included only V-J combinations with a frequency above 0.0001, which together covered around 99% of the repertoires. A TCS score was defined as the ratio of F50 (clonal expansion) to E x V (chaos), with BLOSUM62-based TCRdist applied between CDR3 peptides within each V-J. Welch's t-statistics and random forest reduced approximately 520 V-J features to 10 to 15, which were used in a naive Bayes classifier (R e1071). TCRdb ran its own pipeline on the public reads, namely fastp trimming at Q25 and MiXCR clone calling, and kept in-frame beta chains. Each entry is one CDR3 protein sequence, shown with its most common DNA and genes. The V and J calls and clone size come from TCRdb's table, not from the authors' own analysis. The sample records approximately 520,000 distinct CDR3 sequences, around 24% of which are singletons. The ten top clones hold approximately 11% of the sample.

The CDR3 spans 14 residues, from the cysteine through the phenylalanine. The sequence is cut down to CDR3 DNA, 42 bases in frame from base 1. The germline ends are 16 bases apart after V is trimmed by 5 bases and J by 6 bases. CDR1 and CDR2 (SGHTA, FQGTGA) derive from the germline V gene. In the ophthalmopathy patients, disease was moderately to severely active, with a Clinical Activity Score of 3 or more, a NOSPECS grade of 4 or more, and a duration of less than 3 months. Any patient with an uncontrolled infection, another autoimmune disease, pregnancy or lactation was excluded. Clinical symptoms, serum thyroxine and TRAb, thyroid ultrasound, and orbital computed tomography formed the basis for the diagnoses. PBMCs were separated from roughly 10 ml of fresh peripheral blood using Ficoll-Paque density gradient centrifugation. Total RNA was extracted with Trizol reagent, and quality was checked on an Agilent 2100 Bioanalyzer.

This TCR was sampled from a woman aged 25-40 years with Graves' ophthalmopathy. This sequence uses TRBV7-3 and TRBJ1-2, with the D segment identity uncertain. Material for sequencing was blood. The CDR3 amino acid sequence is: CASSPYGGVNGYTF. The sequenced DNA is TGTGCCAGCAGCCCCTATGGTGGGGTTAATGGCTACACCTTC. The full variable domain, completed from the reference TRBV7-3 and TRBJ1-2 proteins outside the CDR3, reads GAGVSQTPSNKVTEKGKYVELRCDPISGHTALYWYRQSLGQGPEFLIYFQGTGAADDSGLPNDRFFAVRPEGSVSTLKIQRTERGDSAVYLCASSPYGGVNGYTFGSGTRLTVV.